This note documents a single T cell receptor beta chain sequence. Using immunoSEQ multiplex PCR, the repertoire was profiled, and TCRdb retains in-frame clones only, with some absent. Of about 350,000 clones in the sample, about 88% were seen once. These data come from a study of blood T cell repertoires in COVID-19. This CDR3 has 15 amino acids. Germline V gene data show CDR1 as MNHEY and CDR2 as SMNVEV (reference sequence). Trimming pared 5 bases from V and 2 bases from J, leaving 16 bases between. The V call is TRBV27, the J call TRBJ2-7, with unresolved D. The sequence was collected from a woman younger than 45 who had been exposed to COVID-19. Sequenced sample: PBMCs or T cells enriched from blood (not recorded which). Written as DNA, the CDR3 is TGTGCCAGCAGTCCCACGGCGGCGAAGACCTACGAGCAGTACTTC. Translating it yields CASSPTAAKTYEQYF.